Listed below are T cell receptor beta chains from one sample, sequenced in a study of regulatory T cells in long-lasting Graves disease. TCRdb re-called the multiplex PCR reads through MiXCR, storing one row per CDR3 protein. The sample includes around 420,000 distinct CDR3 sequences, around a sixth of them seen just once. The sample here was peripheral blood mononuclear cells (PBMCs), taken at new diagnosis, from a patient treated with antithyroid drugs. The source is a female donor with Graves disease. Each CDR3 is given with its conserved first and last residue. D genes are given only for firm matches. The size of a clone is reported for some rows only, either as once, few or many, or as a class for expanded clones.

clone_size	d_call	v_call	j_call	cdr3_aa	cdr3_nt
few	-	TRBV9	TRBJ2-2	CASSDPNTGELFF	TGTGCCAGCAGCGACCCGAACACCGGGGAGCTGTTTTTT
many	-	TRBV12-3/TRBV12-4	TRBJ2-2	CASRGGTTGELFF	TGTGCCAGCAGGGGTGGTACCACCGGGGAGCTGTTTTTT
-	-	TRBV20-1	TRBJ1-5	CSARDLQGSGNQPQHF	TGCAGTGCTAGAGATCTCCAGGGATCGGGCAATCAGCCCCAGCATTTT
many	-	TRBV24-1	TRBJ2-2	CATSQDGPNTGELFF	TGTGCCACCAGCCAGGACGGCCCGAACACCGGGGAGCTGTTTTTT
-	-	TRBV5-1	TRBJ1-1	CASSLGGVGSTEAFF	TGCGCCAGCAGCTTGGGAGGGGTAGGAAGCACTGAAGCTTTCTTT
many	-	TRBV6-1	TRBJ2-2	CASTNSARFTGELFF	TGTGCCAGCACCAACTCAGCCAGGTTCACCGGGGAGCTGTTTTTT
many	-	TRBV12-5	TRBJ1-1	CASGLGTNTEAFF	TGTGCTAGTGGTCTTGGGACAAACACTGAAGCTTTCTTT
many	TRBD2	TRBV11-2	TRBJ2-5	CASSLGAGGIQETQYF	TGTGCCAGCAGCTTAGGGGCGGGGGGTATTCAAGAGACCCAGTACTTC
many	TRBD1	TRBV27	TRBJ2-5	CASSLYWGQETQYF	TGTGCCAGCAGTTTATACTGGGGACAGGAGACCCAGTACTTC
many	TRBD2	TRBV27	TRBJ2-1	CASSISQLAGGPREQFF	TGTGCCAGCAGTATCTCACAACTAGCGGGGGGGCCACGAGAGCAGTTCTTC
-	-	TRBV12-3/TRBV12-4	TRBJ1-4	CASRHALRESEKLFF	TGTGCCAGCAGGCACGCCCTCAGGGAGAGCGAAAAACTGTTTTTT
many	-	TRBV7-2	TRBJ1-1	CASSLVHDWRTEAFF	TGTGCCAGCAGCTTAGTCCATGATTGGAGGACTGAAGCTTTCTTT
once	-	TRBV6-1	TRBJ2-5	CASSASGLETQYF	TGTGCCAGCAGCGCTTCAGGGCTGGAGACCCAGTACTTC
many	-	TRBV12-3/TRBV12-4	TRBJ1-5	CASKPQGTNQPQHF	TGTGCCAGCAAGCCGCAGGGTACCAATCAGCCCCAGCATTTT
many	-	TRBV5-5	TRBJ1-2	CASTLGDSASRGYTF	TGTGCCAGCACCTTAGGGGACTCCGCCTCTCGTGGCTACACCTTC
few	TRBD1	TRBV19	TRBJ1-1	CASSDRTGLSNTEAFF	TGTGCCAGTAGTGACAGGACAGGGCTGTCGAACACTGAAGCTTTCTTT
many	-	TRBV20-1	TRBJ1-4	CSARVEGSTNEKLFF	TGCAGTGCTAGAGTGGAGGGGTCAACTAATGAAAAACTGTTTTTT
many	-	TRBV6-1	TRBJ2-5	CASWDEGKGETQYF	TGTGCCAGTTGGGACGAGGGGAAGGGAGAGACCCAGTACTTC
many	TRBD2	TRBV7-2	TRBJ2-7	CASSLAAPGLVLSEQYF	TGTGCCAGCAGCTTAGCGGCCCCCGGACTAGTTCTTTCCGAGCAGTACTTC
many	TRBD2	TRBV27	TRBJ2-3	CASSLLADVTDTQYF	TGTGCCAGCAGCCTTCTAGCGGACGTCACAGATACGCAGTATTTT
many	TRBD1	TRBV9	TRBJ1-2	CASSVGGTGIGTF	TGTGCCAGCAGCGTAGGAGGGACAGGGATCGGCACCTTC
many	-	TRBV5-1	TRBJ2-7	CASSLVGANYEQYF	TGCGCCAGCAGCTTGGTCGGAGCGAACTACGAGCAGTACTTC
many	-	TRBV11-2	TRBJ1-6	CASSSNGGGFNNNSPLHF	TGTGCCAGCAGCTCCAACGGTGGGGGCTTCAACAATAATTCACCCCTCCACTTT
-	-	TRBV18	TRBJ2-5	CASSSWRNVQETQYF	TGTGCCAGCTCCTCTTGGCGGAACGTCCAAGAGACCCAGTACTTC
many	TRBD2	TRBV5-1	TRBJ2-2	CASSPRGGNTGELFF	TGTGCCAGCAGTCCGCGGGGGGGCAACACCGGGGAGCTGTTTTTT
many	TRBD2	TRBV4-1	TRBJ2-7	CASSSLSGGSHTYEQYF	TGCGCCAGCAGCTCCCTTAGCGGGGGAAGTCACACCTACGAGCAGTACTTC
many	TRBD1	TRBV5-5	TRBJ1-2	CASSEQGSFYGYTF	TGTGCCAGCAGCGAACAGGGGTCCTTCTATGGCTACACCTTC
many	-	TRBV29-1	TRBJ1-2	CSVGKGRTNYGYTF	TGCAGCGTTGGGAAGGGCCGAACTAACTATGGCTACACCTTC
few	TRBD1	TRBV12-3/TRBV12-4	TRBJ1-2	CASSLGQGENYGYTF	TGTGCCAGCAGTTTAGGTCAGGGGGAAAACTATGGCTACACCTTC
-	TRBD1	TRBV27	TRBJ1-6	CASSLRDRQKPLHF	TGTGCCAGCAGTTTGCGGGACAGGCAAAAACCCCTCCACTTT
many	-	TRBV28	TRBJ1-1	CASSNRLWDTEAFF	TGTGCCAGCAGCAACAGGCTGTGGGACACTGAAGCTTTCTTT
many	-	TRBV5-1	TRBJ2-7	CASSLGFDEQYF	TGCGCCAGCAGCTTGGGGTTTGACGAGCAGTACTTC
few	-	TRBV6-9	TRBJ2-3	CASSYGVRGTDTQYF	TGTGCCAGCAGTTACGGGGTTCGTGGGACAGATACGCAGTATTTT
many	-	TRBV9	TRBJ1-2	CASSVAGRRGYGYTF	TGTGCCAGCAGCGTAGCCGGTAGGCGGGGTTATGGCTACACCTTC
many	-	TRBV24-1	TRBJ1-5	CATSDSQTVTTQPQHF	TGTGCCACCAGTGATTCACAGACAGTGACGACTCAGCCCCAGCATTTT
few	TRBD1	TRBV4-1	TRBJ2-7	CASSHPGGTYEQYF	TGCGCCAGCAGCCACCCAGGGGGCACCTACGAGCAGTACTTC
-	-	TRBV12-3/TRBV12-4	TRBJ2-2	CASSFLAGELFF	TGTGCCAGCAGTTTTTTGGCCGGGGAGCTGTTTTTT
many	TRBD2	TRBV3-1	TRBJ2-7	CASSHRGLAGEVEQYF	TGTGCCAGCAGCCACCGCGGACTGGCGGGAGAGGTCGAGCAGTACTTC
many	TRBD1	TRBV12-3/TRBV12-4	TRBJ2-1	CASSLELTGDEQFF	TGTGCCAGCAGCTTAGAGCTTACAGGGGATGAGCAGTTCTTC
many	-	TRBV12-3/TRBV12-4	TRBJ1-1	CASSRYQTGDEAFF	TGTGCCAGCAGTCGTTATCAAACAGGAGATGAAGCTTTCTTT
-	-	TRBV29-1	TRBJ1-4	CSVRDEKLFF	TGCAGCGTTCGTGATGAAAAACTGTTTTTT
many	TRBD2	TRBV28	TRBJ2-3	CASSWAGGLGDTQYF	TGTGCCAGCAGCTGGGCCGGGGGGTTGGGGGATACGCAGTATTTT
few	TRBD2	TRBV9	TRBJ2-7	CASSGGLAGVREQYF	TGTGCCAGCAGCGGAGGACTAGCGGGAGTACGCGAGCAGTACTTC
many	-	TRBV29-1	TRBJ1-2	CSVQDPQRGYGYTF	TGCAGCGTTCAGGATCCCCAAAGGGGCTATGGCTACACCTTC
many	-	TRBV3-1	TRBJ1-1	CASSQDWGNSLEAFF	TGTGCCAGCAGCCAAGATTGGGGGAACTCACTTGAAGCTTTCTTT
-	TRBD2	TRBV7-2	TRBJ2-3	CASSASLAGVESTDTQYF	TGTGCCAGCAGCGCTTCTCTAGCGGGAGTCGAGAGCACAGATACGCAGTATTTT
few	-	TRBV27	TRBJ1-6	CASSLSGTAAPLHF	TGTGCCAGCAGTTTAAGTGGAACCGCGGCACCCCTCCACTTT
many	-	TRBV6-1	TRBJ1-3	CASSIAYSPGNTIYF	TGTGCCAGCAGCATAGCCTATAGTCCCGGAAACACCATATATTTT
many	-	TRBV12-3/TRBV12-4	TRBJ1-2	CASTLLGGGGRGYTF	TGTGCCAGCACGCTCCTTGGGGGGGGTGGCCGCGGCTACACCTTC
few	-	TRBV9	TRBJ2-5	CASSVVGGGLRETQYF	TGTGCCAGCAGCGTAGTAGGGGGGGGGCTCCGAGAGACCCAGTACTTC
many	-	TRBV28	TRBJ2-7	CASRYLTGTAYEQYF	TGTGCCAGCAGGTATCTAACAGGGACGGCCTACGAGCAGTACTTC
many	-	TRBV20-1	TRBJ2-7	CSARDWDDRRNEQYF	TGCAGTGCTAGAGATTGGGACGATCGGAGAAACGAGCAGTACTTC
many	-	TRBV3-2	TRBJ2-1	CASSHSSGRDYEQFF	TGTGCCAGCAGCCATTCTAGCGGGAGGGACTATGAGCAGTTCTTC
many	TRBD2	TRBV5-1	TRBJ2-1	CASRLASGANEQFF	TGCGCCAGCAGACTAGCGAGTGGGGCCAATGAGCAGTTCTTC
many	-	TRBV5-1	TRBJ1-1	CASSPARGGTEAFF	TGTGCCAGCAGCCCTGCAAGGGGAGGCACTGAAGCTTTCTTT